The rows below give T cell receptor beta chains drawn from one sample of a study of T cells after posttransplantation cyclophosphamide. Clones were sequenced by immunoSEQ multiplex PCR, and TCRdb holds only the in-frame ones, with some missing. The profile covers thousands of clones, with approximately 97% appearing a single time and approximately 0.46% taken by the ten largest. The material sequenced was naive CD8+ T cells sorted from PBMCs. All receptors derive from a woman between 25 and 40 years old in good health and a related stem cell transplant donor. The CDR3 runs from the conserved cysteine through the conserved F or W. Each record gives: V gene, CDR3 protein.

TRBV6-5,CASSYYGYSGNTIYF
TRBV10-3,CAISHGQGVAEAFF
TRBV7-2,CATRGTSSDTQYF
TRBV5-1,CASNAGEFAGYGYTF
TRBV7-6,CASSLEVGRNTEAFF
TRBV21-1,CASSRLAGAKNPSTDTQYF
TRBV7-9,CASSQDREGSPLHF
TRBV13,CASTHSAPQSAFF
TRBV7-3,CASSKGLSTDTQYF
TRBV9,CASRDSPGTGMNTEAFF
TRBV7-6,CASSLDNPYEQYF
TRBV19,CASSSPGTRVYEQYF
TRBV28,CASSFQGLNTEAFF
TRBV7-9,CASSGWDSESLYNYGYTF
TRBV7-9,CASSPGQGDTEAFF
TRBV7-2,CASSLSVQGGYEQYF
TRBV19,CASSIDSEETQYF
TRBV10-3,CAINPGTLPNEQFF
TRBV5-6,CASSLAGQGKLFF
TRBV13,CASSFQGGFYGYTF
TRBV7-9,CASRAQGVAEAFF
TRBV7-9,CASSSTGWQSHGYTF
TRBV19,CASRGTGRTEAFF
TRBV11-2,CASSPAFGRDTEAFF
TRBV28,CASSPRLIFPISGQETQYF
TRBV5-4,CASSVQGALEQYF
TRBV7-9,CASSSPGGMSSYEQYF
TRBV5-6,CASSPTGGGYNEQFF
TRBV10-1,CASSVRVNSNQPQHF